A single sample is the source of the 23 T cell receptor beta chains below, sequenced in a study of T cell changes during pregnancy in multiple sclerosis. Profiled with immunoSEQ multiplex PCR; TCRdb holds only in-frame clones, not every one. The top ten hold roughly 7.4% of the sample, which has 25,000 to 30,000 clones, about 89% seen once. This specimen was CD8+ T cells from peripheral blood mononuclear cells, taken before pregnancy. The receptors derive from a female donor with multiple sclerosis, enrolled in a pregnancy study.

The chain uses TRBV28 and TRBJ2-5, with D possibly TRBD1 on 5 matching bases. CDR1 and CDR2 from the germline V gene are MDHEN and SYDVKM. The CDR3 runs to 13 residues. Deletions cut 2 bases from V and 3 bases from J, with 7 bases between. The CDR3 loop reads CASSLDSEETQYF. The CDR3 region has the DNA TGTGCCAGCAGTTTAGACAGCGAAGAGACCCAGTACTTC.

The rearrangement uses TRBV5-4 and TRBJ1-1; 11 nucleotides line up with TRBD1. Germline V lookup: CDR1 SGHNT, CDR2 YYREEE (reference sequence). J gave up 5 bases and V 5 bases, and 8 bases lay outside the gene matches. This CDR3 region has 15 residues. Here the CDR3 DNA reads TGTGCCAGCAGTTGGGACAGGGGGGAGGGGACTGAAGCTTTCTTT. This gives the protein CASSWDRGEGTEAFF. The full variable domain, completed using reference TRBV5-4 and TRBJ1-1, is ETGVTQSPTHLIKTRGQQVTLRCSSQSGHNTVSWYQQALGQGPQFIFQYYREEENGRGNFPPRFSGLQFPNYSSELNVNALELDDSALYLCASSWDRGEGTEAFFGQGTRLTVV.

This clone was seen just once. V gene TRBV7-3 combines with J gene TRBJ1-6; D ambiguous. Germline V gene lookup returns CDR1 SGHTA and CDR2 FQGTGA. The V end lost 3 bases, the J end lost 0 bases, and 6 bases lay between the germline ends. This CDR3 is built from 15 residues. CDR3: CASSLAGSYNSPLHF. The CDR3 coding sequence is TGTGCCAGCAGCTTGGCGGGCTCCTATAATTCACCCCTCCACTTT.

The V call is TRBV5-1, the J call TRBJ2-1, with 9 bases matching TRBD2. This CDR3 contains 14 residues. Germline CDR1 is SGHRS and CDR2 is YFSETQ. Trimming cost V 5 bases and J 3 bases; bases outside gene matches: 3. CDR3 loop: CASSYSGSYNEQFF. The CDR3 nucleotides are TGCGCCAGCAGTTATAGCGGGAGCTACAATGAGCAGTTCTTC.

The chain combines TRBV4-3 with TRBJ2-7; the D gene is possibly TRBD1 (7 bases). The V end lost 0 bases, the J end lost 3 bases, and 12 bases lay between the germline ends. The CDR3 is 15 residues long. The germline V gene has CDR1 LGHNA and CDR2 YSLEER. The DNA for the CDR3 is TGCGCCAGCAGCCAAGACTCAGGGGGGCACTACGAGCAGTACTTC. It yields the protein CASSQDSGGHYEQYF.

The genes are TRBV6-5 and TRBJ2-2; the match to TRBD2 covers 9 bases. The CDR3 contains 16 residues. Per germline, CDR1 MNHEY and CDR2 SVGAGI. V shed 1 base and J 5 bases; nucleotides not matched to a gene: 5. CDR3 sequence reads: CASSYLAGALTGELFF. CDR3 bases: TGTGCCAGCAGTTACTTAGCGGGGGCCTTAACCGGGGAGCTGTTTTTT.

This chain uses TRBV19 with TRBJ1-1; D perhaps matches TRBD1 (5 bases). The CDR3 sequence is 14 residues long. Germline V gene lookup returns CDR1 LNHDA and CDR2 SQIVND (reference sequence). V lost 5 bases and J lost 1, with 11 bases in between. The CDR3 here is CASSEYRQNTEAFF. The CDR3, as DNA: TGTGCCAGTAGTGAATACAGGCAGAACACTGAAGCTTTCTTT. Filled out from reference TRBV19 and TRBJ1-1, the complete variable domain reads DGGITQSPKYLFRKEGQNVTLSCEQNLNHDAMYWYRQDPGQGLRLIYYSQIVNDFQKGDIAEGYSVSREKKESFPLTVTSAQKNPTAFYLCASSEYRQNTEAFFGQGTRLTVV.

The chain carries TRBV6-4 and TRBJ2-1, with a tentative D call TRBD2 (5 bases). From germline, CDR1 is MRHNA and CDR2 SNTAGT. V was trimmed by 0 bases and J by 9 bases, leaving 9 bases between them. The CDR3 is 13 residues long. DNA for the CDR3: TGTGCCAGCAGTGACTCAGAACTAGGTGAGCAGTTCTTC. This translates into CASSDSELGEQFF.

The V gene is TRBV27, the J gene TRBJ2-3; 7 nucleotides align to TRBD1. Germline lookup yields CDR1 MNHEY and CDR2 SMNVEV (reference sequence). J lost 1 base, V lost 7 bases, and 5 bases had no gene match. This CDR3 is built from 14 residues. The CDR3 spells CASKGAGRTDTQYF. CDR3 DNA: TGTGCCAGCAAGGGGGCGGGCCGCACAGATACGCAGTATTTT.

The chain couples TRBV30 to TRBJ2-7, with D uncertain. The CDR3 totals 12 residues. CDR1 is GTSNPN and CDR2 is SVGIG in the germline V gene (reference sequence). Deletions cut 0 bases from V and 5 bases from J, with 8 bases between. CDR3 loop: CAWSVRVHEQYF. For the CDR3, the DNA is TGTGCCTGGAGTGTACGGGTACACGAGCAGTACTTC.

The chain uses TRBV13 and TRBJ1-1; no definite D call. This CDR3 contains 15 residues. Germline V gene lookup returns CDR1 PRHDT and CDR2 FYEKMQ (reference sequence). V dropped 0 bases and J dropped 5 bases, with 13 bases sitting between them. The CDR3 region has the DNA TGTGCCAGCAGCTTAGGCATGTCGGGGTGGACTGAAGCTTTCTTT. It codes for CASSLGMSGWTEAFF.

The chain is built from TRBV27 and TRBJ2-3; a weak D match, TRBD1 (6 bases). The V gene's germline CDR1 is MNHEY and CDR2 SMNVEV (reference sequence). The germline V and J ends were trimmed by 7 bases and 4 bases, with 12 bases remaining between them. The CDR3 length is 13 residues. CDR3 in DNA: TGTGCCAGCATCGGACAGCTTGCAGATACGCAGTATTTT. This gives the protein CASIGQLADTQYF.

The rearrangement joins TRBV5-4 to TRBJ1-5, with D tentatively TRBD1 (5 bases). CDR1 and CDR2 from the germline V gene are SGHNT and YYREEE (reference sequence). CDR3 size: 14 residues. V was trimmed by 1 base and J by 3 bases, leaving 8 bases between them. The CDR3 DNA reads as TGTGCCAGCAGCTTGAGGGGAAACAATCAGCCCCAGCATTTT. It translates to CASSLRGNNQPQHF.

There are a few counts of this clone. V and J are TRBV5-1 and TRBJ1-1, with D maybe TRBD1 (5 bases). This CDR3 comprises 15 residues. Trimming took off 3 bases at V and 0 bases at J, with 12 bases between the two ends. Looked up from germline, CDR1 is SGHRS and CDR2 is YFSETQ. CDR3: CASSSAGRMNTEAFF. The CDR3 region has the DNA TGCGCCAGCAGCTCCGCGGGACGAATGAACACTGAAGCTTTCTTT.

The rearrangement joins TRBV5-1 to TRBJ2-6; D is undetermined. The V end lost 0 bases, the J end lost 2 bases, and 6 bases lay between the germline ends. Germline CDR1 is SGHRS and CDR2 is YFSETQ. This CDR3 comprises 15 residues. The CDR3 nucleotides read TGCGCCAGCAGCTTGGAATCCACTGGGGCCAACGTCCTGACTTTC. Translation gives CASSLESTGANVLTF.

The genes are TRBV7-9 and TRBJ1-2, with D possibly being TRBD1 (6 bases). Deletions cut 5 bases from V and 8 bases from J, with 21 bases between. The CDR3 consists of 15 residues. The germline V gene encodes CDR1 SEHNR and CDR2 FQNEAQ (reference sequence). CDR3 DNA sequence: TGTGCCAGCAGCCGTGACACAGGGTACGAGAACGGCTACACCTTC. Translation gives CASSRDTGYENGYTF.

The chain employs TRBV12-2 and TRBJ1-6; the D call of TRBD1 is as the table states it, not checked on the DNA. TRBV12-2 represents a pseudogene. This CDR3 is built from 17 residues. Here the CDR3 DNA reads TGTGCAAGTCGCTTGTTCAGGGCATTCTCCTATAATTCACCCCTCCACTTT. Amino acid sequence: CASRLFRAFSYNSPLHF.

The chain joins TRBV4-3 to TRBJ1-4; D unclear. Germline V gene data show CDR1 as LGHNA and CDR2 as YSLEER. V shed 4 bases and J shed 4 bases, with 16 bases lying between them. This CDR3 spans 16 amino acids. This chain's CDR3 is CASSRLTARLNEKLFF. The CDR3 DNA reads TGCGCCAGCAGCCGCTTAACAGCTCGCCTTAATGAAAAACTGTTTTTT.

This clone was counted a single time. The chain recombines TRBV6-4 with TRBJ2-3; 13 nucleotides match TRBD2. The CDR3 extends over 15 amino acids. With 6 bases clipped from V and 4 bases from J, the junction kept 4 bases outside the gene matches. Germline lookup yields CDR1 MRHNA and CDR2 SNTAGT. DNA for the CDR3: TGTGCCAGCAGCTCCGGGACTAGCGGGGCAGATACGCAGTATTTT. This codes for CASSSGTSGADTQYF.

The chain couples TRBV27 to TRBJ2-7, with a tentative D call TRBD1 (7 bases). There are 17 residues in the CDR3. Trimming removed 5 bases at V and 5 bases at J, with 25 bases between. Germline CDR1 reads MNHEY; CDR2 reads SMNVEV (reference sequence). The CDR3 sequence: CASSPRDRGGLLNEQYF. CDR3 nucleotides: TGTGCCAGCAGTCCACGGGACAGAGGAGGACTATTGAACGAGCAGTACTTC.

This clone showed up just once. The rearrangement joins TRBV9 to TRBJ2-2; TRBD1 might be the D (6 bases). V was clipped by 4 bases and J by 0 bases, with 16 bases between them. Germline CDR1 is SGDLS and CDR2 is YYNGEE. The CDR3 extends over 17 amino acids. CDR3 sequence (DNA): TGTGCCAGCAGCACCAACTTAGGGGGTTCGAACACCGGGGAGCTGTTTTTT. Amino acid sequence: CASSTNLGGSNTGELFF.

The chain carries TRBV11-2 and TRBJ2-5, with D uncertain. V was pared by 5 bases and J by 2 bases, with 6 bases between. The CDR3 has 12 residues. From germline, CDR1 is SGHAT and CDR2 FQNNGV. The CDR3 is CASSHGQETQYF. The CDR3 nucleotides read TGTGCCAGCAGCCACGGTCAAGAGACCCAGTACTTC. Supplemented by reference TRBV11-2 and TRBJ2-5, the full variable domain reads EAGVAQSPRYKIIEKRQSVAFWCNPISGHATLYWYQQILGQGPKLLIQFQNNGVVDDSQLPKDRFSAERLKGVDSTLKIQPAKLEDSAVYLCASSHGQETQYFGPGTRLLVL.

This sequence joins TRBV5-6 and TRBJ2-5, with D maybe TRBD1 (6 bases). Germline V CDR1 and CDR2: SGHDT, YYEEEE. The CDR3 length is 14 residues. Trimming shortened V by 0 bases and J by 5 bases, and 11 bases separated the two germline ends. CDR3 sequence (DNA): TGTGCCAGCAGCTTGGCCCAGGGGTCGGAGACCCAGTACTTC. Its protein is CASSLAQGSETQYF. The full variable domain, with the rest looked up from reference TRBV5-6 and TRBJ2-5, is DAGVTQSPTHLIKTRGQQVTLRCSPKSGHDTVSWYQQALGQGPQFIFQYYEEEERQRGNFPDRFSGHQFPNYSSELNVNALLLGDSALYLCASSLAQGSETQYFGPGTRLLVL.